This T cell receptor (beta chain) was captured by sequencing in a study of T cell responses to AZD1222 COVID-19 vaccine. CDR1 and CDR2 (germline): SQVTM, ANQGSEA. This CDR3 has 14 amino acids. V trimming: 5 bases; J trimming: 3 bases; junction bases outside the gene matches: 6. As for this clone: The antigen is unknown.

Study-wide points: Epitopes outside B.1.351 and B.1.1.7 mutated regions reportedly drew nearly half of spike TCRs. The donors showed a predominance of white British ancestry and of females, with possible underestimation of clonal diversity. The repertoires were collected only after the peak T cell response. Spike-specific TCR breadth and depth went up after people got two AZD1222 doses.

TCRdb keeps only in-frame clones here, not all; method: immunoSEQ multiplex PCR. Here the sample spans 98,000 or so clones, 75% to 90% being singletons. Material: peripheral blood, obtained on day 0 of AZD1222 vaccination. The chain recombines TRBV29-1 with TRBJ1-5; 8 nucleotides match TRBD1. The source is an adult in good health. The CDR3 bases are TGCAGCGTTCAGGGACAGGATATCAATCAGCCCCAGCATTTT. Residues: CSVQGQDINQPQHF.